The 4 T cell receptor beta chains reported below all come from one sample, sequenced in a study of shared clonotypes between healthy human individuals. The data were produced by immunoSEQ multiplex PCR, yet TCRdb's version contains in-frame clones alone and is incomplete. The sample records about 660,000 clones, around 74% being singletons. Sequenced input: memory CD4+ T cells sorted from blood. As to subset: CD45RA-negative fraction. These TCRs come from a woman aged 25 to 39 in good health.

Concerning this clone itself: This may be a read error, as it is one base from a much larger clone. The CDR3 loop reads CASRLDSNQPQHF. The CDR3 bases are TGTGCCAGCAGGTTAGATAGCAATCAGCCCCAGCATTTT. The chain carries TRBV6-5 and TRBJ1-5; D is unresolved. Germline V CDR1 and CDR2: MNHEY, SVGAGI. CDR3 size: 13 residues. Trimming took off 6 bases at V and 0 bases at J, with 6 bases between the two ends.

This clone was observed a handful of times. V is TRBV11-2 and J is TRBJ2-1; maybe TRBD2 (5 bases). The CDR3 totals 15 residues. Germline CDR1 and CDR2: SGHAT and FQNNGV. Trimming took off 5 bases at V and 0 bases at J, with 11 bases between the two ends. The CDR3 here is CASSREIASYNEQFF. Written as DNA, the CDR3 is TGTGCCAGCAGCCGGGAAATCGCCTCCTACAATGAGCAGTTCTTC.

In its sample, this clone was seen many times. Other DNA sequences in this sample translate to the same CDR3. The chain employs TRBV4-1 and TRBJ1-5; no clear D. The CDR3 covers 14 residues. Germline values: CDR1 MGHRA, CDR2 YSYEKL. Deletions cut 0 bases from V and 1 base from J, with 4 bases between. The CDR3 here is CASSQDESNQPQHF. For the CDR3, the DNA is TGCGCCAGCAGCCAAGACGAGAGCAATCAGCCCCAGCATTTT.

The chain links TRBV11-3 to TRBJ2-4, with D unclear. The CDR3 totals 13 residues. V was pared by 4 bases and J by 6 bases, with 10 bases between. Germline V gives CDR1 SGHNT, CDR2 YENEEA. CDR3 region: CASSSTAGNIQYF. CDR3 DNA sequence: TGTGCCAGCAGCTCAACTGCTGGAAACATTCAGTACTTC.